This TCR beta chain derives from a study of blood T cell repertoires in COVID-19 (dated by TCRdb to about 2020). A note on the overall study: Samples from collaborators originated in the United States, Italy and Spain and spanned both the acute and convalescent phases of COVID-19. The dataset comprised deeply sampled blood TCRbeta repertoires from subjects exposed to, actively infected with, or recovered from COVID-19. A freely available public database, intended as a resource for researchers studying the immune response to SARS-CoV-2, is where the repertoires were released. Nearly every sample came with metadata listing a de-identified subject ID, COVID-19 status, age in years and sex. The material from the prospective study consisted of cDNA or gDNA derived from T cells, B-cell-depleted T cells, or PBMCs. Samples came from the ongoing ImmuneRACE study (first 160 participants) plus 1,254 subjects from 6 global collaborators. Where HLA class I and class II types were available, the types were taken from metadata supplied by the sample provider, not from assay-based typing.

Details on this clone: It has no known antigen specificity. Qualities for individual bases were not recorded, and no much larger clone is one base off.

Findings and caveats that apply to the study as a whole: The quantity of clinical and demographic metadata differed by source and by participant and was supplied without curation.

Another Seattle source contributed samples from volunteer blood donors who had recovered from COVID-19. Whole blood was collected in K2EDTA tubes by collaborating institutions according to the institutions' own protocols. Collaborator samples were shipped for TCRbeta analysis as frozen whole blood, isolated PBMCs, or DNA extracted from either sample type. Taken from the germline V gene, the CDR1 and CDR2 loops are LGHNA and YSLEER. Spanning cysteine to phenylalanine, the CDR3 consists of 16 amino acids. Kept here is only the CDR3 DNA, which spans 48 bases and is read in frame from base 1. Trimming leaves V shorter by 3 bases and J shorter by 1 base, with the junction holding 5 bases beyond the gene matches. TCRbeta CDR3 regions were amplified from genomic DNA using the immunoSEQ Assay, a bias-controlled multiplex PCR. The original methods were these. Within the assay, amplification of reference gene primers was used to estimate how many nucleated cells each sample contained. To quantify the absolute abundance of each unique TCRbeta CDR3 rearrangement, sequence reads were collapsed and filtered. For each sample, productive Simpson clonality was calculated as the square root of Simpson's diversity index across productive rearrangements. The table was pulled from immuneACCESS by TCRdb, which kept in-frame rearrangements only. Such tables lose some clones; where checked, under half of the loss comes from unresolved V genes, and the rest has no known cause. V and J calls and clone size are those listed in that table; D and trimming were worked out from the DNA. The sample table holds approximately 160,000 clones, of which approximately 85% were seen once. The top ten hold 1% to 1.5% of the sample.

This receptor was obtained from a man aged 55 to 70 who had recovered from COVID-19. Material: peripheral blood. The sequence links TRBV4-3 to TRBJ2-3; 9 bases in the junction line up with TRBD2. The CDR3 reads CASSQLLAGGTDTQYF. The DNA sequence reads TGCGCCAGCAGCCAGTTATTAGCGGGGGGCACAGATACGCAGTATTTT.